This T cell receptor beta chain was recovered during a study of blood T cell repertoires in COVID-19. Study background: The analysed material was cDNA or gDNA that came from T cells, B-cell-depleted T cells, or PBMCs.

Per the original data handling: Amplification of reference gene primers provided the estimated nucleated cell counts. Profiling relied on immunoSEQ multiplex PCR, and the TCRdb table lists in-frame clones only, not all of them. V, J and clone size are taken as reported in that table, and D and trimming were inferred from the DNA itself. The sample yields fewer than 300,000 clones, 70% to 75% seen once. The V segment lost 6 bases and the J segment 4 bases; nucleotides outside the gene matches: 9. CDR1 MNHEY and CDR2 SVGEGT come from the germline V gene. This CDR3 comprises 16 residues. Source material: peripheral blood. The sequence was collected from a woman at least 80 years old with acute or convalescent COVID-19. The rearrangement links TRBV6-2 or TRBV6-3 to TRBJ2-6, with 7 bases that match TRBD1. CDR3 protein: CASRPTDRAGANVLTF. In nucleotides, the CDR3 is TGTGCCAGCAGACCTACTGACAGGGCGGGGGCCAACGTCCTGACTTTC.